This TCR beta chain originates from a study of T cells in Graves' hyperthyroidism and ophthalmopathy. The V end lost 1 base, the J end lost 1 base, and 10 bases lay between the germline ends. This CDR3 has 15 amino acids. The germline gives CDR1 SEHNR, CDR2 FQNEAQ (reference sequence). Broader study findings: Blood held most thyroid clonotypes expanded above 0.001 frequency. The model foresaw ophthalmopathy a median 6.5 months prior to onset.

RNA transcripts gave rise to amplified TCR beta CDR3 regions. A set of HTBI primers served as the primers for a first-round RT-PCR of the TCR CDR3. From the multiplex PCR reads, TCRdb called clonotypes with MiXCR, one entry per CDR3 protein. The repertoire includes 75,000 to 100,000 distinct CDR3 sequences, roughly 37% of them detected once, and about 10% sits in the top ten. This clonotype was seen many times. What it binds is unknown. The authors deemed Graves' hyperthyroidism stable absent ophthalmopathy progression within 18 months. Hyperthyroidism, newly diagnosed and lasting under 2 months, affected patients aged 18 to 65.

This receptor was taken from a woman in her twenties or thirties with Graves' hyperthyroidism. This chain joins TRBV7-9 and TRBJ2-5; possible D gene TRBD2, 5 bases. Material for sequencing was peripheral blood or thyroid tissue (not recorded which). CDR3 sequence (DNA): TGTGCCAGCAGCTTAGTCCCGGGATCCCAAGAGACCCAGTACTTC. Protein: CASSLVPGSQETQYF.